The entry below describes one T cell receptor (beta chain). Its antigen is not identified. With 60 Vbeta and 13 Jbeta primers, the PCR was carried out. In the original analysis: Around 11 million shared chains were among some 75 million unique TCR beta chains counted in a later analysis. This table comes from immunoSEQ multiplex PCR, and its TCRdb copy is limited to in-frame clones, with some not included. V and J calls plus clone size are reproduced from that table; the DNA served to infer D and trimming. The sample table includes about 130,000 clones. These data come from a study of cytomegalovirus exposure and HLA in healthy donors. The wider study: In an early release, HLA-typed donors contributed 75 million to 85 million unique TCR sequences.

The germline V gene encodes CDR1 LNHNV and CDR2 YYDKDF (reference sequence). This CDR3 region has 15 residues. V shed 0 bases and J shed 0 bases, with 8 bases lying between them. The study, taken as a whole, reports: Rare TCR sequences predominated, though certain public TCRs were found in many donors. Fewer N-insertions than the roughly 670-donor mean were reportedly shown by an Asian-associated ancestry cluster in a later analysis.

Sequenced: PBMCs. V usage is TRBV15 and J usage is TRBJ1-1, with D possibly being TRBD1 (6 bases). The source is a woman in her 40s in good health and CMV-seronegative. CDR3 in amino acids: CATSRDQGMNTEAFF. The CDR3 DNA is TGTGCCACCAGCAGAGATCAGGGGATGAACACTGAAGCTTTCTTT.